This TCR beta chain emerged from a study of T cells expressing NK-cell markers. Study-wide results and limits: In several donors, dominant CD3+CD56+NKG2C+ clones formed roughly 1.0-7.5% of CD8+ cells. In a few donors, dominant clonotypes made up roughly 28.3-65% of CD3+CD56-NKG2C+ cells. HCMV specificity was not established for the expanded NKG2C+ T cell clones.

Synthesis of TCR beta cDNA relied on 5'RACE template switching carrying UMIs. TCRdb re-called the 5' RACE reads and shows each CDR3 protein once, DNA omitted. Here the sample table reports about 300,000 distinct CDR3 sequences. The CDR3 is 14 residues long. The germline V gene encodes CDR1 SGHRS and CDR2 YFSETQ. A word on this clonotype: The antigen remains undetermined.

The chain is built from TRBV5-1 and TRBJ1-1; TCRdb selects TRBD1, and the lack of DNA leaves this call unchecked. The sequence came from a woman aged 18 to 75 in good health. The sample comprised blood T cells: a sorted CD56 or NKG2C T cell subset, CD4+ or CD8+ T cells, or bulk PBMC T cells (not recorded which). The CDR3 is CASSPGEVYTEAFF.